Shown below are 14 T cell receptor beta chains from a single sample sequenced in a study of shared clonotypes between healthy human individuals. The repertoire was sequenced with immunoSEQ multiplex PCR; TCRdb's copy has only in-frame clones and lacks some. The profile shows 800,000 to 1,200,000 clones, about 80% of them singletons. Sequenced material: memory CD4+ T cells from PBMCs. The subset is: CD45RA-negative fraction. All receptors derive from a man aged 18 to 29 in good health. Some clones in this sample may be carry-over from other donors' samples.

V and J are TRBV4-3 and TRBJ2-3, with 9 bases aligning to TRBD1. CDR1 LGHNA and CDR2 YSLEER come from the germline V gene. V trimming: 3 bases; J trimming: 3 bases; junction bases outside the gene matches: 7. The CDR3 is 16 residues long. CDR3 in amino acids: CASSHNWDRETDTQYF. The CDR3 region has the DNA TGCGCCAGCAGCCATAACTGGGACAGGGAGACAGATACGCAGTATTTT.

A few counts support this clone. The chain recombines TRBV29-1 with TRBJ1-4; tentative D call: TRBD1 (5 bases). The CDR3 runs to 14 residues. Germline CDR1 reads SQVTM; CDR2 reads ANQGSEA. V gave up 5 bases and J gave up 5 bases, with 15 bases separating them. CDR3 loop: CSVSNRGPNEKLFF. The CDR3 DNA reads as TGCAGCGTTTCTAACCGGGGCCCGAATGAAAAACTGTTTTTT.

The chain recombines TRBV21-1 with TRBJ1-5; the DNA was not used to check the table's D call, TRBD1. TRBV21-1 is a pseudogene locus. The CDR3 loop spans 19 amino acids. CDR3 nucleotides: TGTGCCAGCAGCAAAGTTTCCCGGACAGGGGTTGTAATAGGTCAGCCCCAGCATTTT. Protein product: CASSKVSRTGVVIGQPQHF.

V and J are TRBV9 and TRBJ1-2; D is perhaps TRBD1 (6 bases). Germline lookup yields CDR1 SGDLS and CDR2 YYNGEE. The CDR3 has 13 amino acids. V lost 3 bases and J lost 4, with 10 bases in between. CDR3: CASSEQGAYGYTF. DNA for the CDR3: TGTGCCAGCAGCGAACAGGGAGCCTATGGCTACACCTTC.

The chain couples TRBV7-3 to TRBJ1-1; TRBD1 might be the D (5 bases). Germline assignment: CDR1 SGHTA and CDR2 FQGTGA. The CDR3 spans 14 residues. Trimming cost V 6 bases and J 4 bases, with 15 bases left between them. The CDR3 region is CASRSGTRSTEAFF. The DNA of the CDR3 is TGTGCCAGCAGGTCCGGGACCAGGAGCACTGAAGCTTTCTTT.

With regard to this clone: Other DNA sequences in the same sample also yield this CDR3. V gene TRBV7-9 combines with J gene TRBJ2-5; 7 nucleotides line up with TRBD2. The CDR3 totals 13 residues. J was trimmed by 4 bases and V by 5 bases; bases with no gene match: 4. Germline-derived CDR1 and CDR2 are SEHNR and FQNEAQ (reference sequence). The DNA for the CDR3 is TGTGCCAGCAGCCTGGGGGGGGGAGAGACCCAGTACTTC. Its protein is CASSLGGGETQYF.

With regard to this clone: A clone one base away is much larger, so this may be a read error. Different DNA sequences within this sample yield the same CDR3. The chain combines TRBV29-1 with TRBJ1-1; TRBD1 aligns across 10 bases. This CDR3 is built from 14 residues. Germline V CDR1 and CDR2: SQVTM, ANQGSEA. This CDR3 is CSVAETGGFAEAFF. CDR3 DNA sequence: TGCAGCGTCGCCGAGACAGGGGGCTTCGCTGAGGCTTTCTTT.

This clone was seen many times. A much larger clone lies a single base off, so this may be a read error. The identical CDR3 is also encoded by other nucleotide sequences in the sample. The chain joins TRBV7-3 to TRBJ2-1, with TRBD2 identical over 13 bases. CDR3 length: 15 residues. The germline gives CDR1 SGHTA, CDR2 FQGTGA. With V trimmed by 3 bases and J by 5 bases, 1 base remained unmatched. The CDR3 DNA follows: TGTGCCAGCAGCTTGGGACTAGCGGGAAACAATGAGCAGTTCTTC. It translates to CASSLGLAGNNEQFF.

V and J are TRBV2 and TRBJ1-1; D remains ambiguous. Germline V CDR1 and CDR2: SNHLY, FYNNEI. The V gene lost 5 bases and the J gene lost 0 bases, with 13 bases spanning the gap. The length of the CDR3 is 15 residues. This chain's CDR3 is CASSLLGHMNTEAFF. The DNA of the CDR3 is TGTGCCAGCAGTCTCCTCGGTCATATGAACACTGAAGCTTTCTTT.

The chain combines TRBV2 with TRBJ2-5; possible D gene TRBD2, 6 bases. The CDR3 is 13 residues long. V gave up 4 bases and J gave up 7 bases, with 13 bases separating them. CDR1 and CDR2 (germline): SNHLY, FYNNEI. CDR3 sequence: CASSAREWVTQYF. The CDR3 DNA reads TGTGCCAGCAGTGCACGGGAGTGGGTGACCCAGTACTTC. Filled out from reference TRBV2 and TRBJ2-5, the complete variable domain reads EPEVTQTPSHQVTQMGQEVILRCVPISNHLYFYWYRQILGQKVEFLVSFYNNEISEKSEIFDDQFSVERPDGSNFTLKIRSTKLEDSAMYFCASSAREWVTQYFGPGTRLLVL.

Details on this clone: Other DNA variants within this sample encode the same CDR3. The chain couples TRBV2 to TRBJ2-1; D not certain. Trimming removed 3 bases at V and 4 bases at J, with 4 bases between. The CDR3 contains 12 residues. The germline CDR1 and CDR2 sequences are SNHLY and FYNNEI. The CDR3 is CASSEGYNEQFF. The CDR3 DNA is TGTGCCAGCAGTGAGGGTTACAATGAGCAGTTCTTC.

This clone was seen more than once but under ten times. The chain has TRBV4-2 and TRBJ1-1, with D unresolved. CDR1 and CDR2 (germline): LGHNA, YNFKEQ. The V and J ends lost 1 base and 0 bases respectively, with 9 bases between them. CDR3 length equals 15 residues. The CDR3 DNA is TGTGCCAGCAGCCAAGCGAGCCCGATGAACACTGAAGCTTTCTTT. Protein product: CASSQASPMNTEAFF.

The J gene is TRBJ1-5, the V gene TRBV5-6, with D perhaps matching TRBD1 (5 bases). Trimming took off 1 base at V and 4 bases at J, with 12 bases between the two ends. The CDR3 sequence is 15 residues long. Germline V gives CDR1 SGHDT, CDR2 YYEEEE. The CDR3: CASSLRLQGNQPQHF. CDR3 nucleotides: TGTGCCAGCAGCTTGAGGTTGCAGGGTAATCAGCCCCAGCATTTT.

This clone was seen a few times. The chain carries TRBV27 and TRBJ2-7; the match to TRBD2 covers 14 bases. The CDR3 totals 19 residues. Looked up from germline, CDR1 is MNHEY and CDR2 is SMNVEV (reference sequence). After removal of 6 bases from V and 7 bases from J, the junction contained 20 bases not matched to a gene. DNA for the CDR3: TGTGCCAGCAGCCCTCCTTCGGGACTAGCGGGAGTGACCCCTCTGGAGCAGTACTTC. As protein: CASSPPSGLAGVTPLEQYF.